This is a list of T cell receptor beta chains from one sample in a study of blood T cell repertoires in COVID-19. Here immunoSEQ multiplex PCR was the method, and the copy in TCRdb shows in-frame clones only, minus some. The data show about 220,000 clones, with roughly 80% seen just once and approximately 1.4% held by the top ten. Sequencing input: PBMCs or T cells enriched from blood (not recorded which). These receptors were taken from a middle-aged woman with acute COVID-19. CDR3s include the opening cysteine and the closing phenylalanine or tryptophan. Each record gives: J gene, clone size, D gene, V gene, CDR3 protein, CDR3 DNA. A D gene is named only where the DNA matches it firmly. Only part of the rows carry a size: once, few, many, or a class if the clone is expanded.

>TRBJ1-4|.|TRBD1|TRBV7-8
CASSVWDRGDSTNEKLFF
TGTGCCAGCAGCGTCTGGGACAGGGGAGATTCAACTAATGAAAAACTGTTTTTT
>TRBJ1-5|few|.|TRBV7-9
CASSLGGGSPNQPQHF
TGTGCCAGCAGCTTAGGTGGGGGCTCTCCTAATCAGCCCCAGCATTTT
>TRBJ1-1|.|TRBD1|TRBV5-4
CASSRDRVGAEAFF
TGTGCCAGCAGCAGGGACAGGGTTGGCGCTGAAGCTTTCTTT
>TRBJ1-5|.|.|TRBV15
CATSRDPGFNQPQHF
TGTGCCACCAGCAGAGATCCAGGGTTTAATCAGCCCCAGCATTTT
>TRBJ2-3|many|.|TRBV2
CASSEADYTQYF
TGTGCCAGCAGTGAAGCGGACTATACGCAGTATTTT
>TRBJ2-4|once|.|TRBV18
CASSPPNPDRTKNIQYF
TGTGCCAGCTCACCGCCTAACCCCGACAGGACCAAAAACATTCAGTACTTC
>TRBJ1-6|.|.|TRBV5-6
CASSFRQPWGNSPLHF
TGTGCCAGCAGCTTCCGTCAACCCTGGGGCAATTCACCCCTCCACTTT
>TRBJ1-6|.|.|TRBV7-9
CASSFGLSPLHF
TGTGCCAGCAGCTTCGGGTTGTCACCCCTCCACTTT
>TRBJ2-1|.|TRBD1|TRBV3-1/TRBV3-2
CASSHQTGTGVNEQFF
TGTGCCAGCAGCCATCAAACCGGGACAGGGGTGAATGAGCAGTTCTTC
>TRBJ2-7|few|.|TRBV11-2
CASSLHSSYEQYF
TGTGCCAGCAGCCTCCACAGTTCCTACGAGCAGTACTTC
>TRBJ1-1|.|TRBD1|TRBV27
CASSLGQGAEAFF
TGTGCCAGCAGCTTGGGGCAGGGGGCTGAAGCTTTCTTT
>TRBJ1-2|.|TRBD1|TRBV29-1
CSVDYTGGYGYTF
TGCAGCGTTGATTATACAGGGGGCTATGGCTACACCTTC
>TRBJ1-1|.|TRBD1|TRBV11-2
CASSFTITGGNEAFF
TGTGCCAGCAGCTTCACGATTACAGGGGGCAATGAAGCTTTCTTT
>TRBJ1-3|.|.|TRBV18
CASSPGAPKSSGNTIYF
TGTGCCAGCTCACCAGGGGCCCCGAAGTCCTCTGGAAACACCATATATTTT
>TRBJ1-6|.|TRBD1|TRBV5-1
CASSSEGTGVDSPLHF
TGCGCCAGCAGCTCGGAGGGGACAGGGGTAGATTCACCCCTCCACTTT
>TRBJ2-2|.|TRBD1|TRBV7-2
CASSPGTGGFRTGELFF
TGTGCCAGCAGCCCGGGGACAGGGGGGTTCAGGACCGGGGAGCTGTTTTTT
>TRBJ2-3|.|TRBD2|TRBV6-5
CASRDSGSFDTQYF
TGTGCCAGCAGGGATAGCGGGAGCTTCGATACGCAGTATTTT
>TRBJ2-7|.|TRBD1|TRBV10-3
CAISEGTGSYEQYF
TGTGCCATCAGTGAGGGGACAGGCAGCTACGAGCAGTACTTC
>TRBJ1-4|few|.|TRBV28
CASSRGEKLFF
TGTGCCAGCAGCAGGGGAGAAAAACTGTTTTTT
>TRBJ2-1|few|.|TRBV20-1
CSARGLEQFF
TGCAGTGCTAGAGGGCTTGAGCAGTTCTTC
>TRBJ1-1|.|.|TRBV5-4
CASSLALQDTEAFF
TGTGCCAGCAGCTTGGCCCTGCAGGACACTGAAGCTTTCTTT
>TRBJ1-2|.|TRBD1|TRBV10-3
CAISEGQGPENGYTF
TGTGCCATCAGCGAAGGACAGGGGCCAGAAAATGGCTACACCTTC
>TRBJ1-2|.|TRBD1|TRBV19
CASRGPGTANYGYTF
TGTGCCAGTAGGGGACCCGGGACAGCCAACTATGGCTACACCTTC
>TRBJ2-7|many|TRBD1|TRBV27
CASSARTGSHQQYF
TGTGCCAGCAGTGCAAGGACAGGTTCTCATCAGCAGTACTTC
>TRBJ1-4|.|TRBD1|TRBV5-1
CASGTATLSHNEKLFF
TGCGCCAGCGGGACAGCTACATTATCCCATAATGAAAAACTGTTTTTT
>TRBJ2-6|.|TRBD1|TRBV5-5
CASSLAAGGGPSGANVLTF
TGTGCCAGCAGCTTGGCCGCAGGGGGCGGCCCCTCTGGGGCCAACGTCCTGACTTTC
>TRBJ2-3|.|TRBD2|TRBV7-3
CASSLQRGSTDTQYF
TGTGCCAGCAGCTTACAGCGGGGGTCCACAGATACGCAGTATTTT
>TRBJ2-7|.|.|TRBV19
CASSITDYEQYF
TGTGCCAGTAGTATCACAGACTACGAGCAGTACTTC
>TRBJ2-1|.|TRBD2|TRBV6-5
CASSLAGGPNNEQFF
TGTGCCAGCAGTTTAGCGGGGGGGCCAAACAATGAGCAGTTCTTC
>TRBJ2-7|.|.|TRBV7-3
CASSLRDFSTLPSSYEQYF
TGTGCCAGCAGCCTCCGGGACTTCTCAACACTACCGAGCTCCTACGAGCAGTACTTC
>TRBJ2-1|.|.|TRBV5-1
CASSLGERVYNEQFF
TGCGCCAGCAGCTTGGGTGAGCGGGTTTACAATGAGCAGTTCTTC
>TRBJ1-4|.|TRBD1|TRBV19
CASSWSGTVEKLFF
TGTGCCAGTAGTTGGTCCGGGACAGTTGAAAAACTGTTTTTT
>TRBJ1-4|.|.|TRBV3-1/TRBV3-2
CASSQERGRVEHEKLFF
TGTGCCAGCAGCCAAGAGCGGGGGAGGGTGGAACATGAAAAACTGTTTTTT
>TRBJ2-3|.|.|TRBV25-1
CASSGGGGTDTQYF
TGTGCCAGCAGTGGGGGGGGCGGCACAGATACGCAGTATTTT
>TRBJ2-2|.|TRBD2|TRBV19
CASSIEVGLAGEGGELFF
TGTGCCAGTAGTATAGAGGTCGGACTAGCGGGAGAGGGCGGGGAGCTGTTTTTT
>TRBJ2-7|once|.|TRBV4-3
CASSLTGTDYEQYF
TGCGCCAGCAGCCTAACAGGGACCGACTACGAGCAGTACTTC
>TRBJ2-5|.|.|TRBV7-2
CASSLGTTKTQYF
TGTGCCAGCAGCTTAGGGACTACAAAGACCCAGTACTTC
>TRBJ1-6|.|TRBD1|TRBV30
CASDTGQGNSPLHF
TGTGCCTCGGATACGGGACAGGGGAATTCACCCCTCCACTTT
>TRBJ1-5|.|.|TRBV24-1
CATSLGSGEHQPQHF
TGTGCCACCAGTCTGGGCTCAGGGGAGCATCAGCCCCAGCATTTT
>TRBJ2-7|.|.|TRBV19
CASSQTPGAEQYF
TGTGCCAGTAGTCAGACGCCGGGAGCCGAGCAGTACTTC
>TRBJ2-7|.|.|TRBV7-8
CASRSGTLLEQYF
TGTGCCAGCAGGTCCGGGACTCTACTCGAGCAGTACTTC
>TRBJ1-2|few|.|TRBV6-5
CASSYGQIGYTF
TGTGCCAGCAGTTACGGACAGATTGGCTACACCTTC